This T cell receptor beta chain was observed in a study of shared clonotypes between healthy human individuals. Study observations and caveats: Approximately 4.9% of naive CD4 clonotypes were shared across four donors. A limitation of the genetic and exposure-history diversity represented arose from few donors. Generally, naive subsets (rather than memory subsets) showed larger estimated richness.

CDR1 MNHEY and CDR2 SVGAGI come from the germline V gene. CDR3 size: 15 residues. With 5 bases removed from V and 0 bases from J, the gap between germline ends came to 12 bases. As processed by the authors: Filtering differed for immunoSEQ, which gave only junction sequences without quality scores. Assay: immunoSEQ multiplex PCR; the TCRdb copy retains only in-frame clones and omits some. V and J calls and clone size are given by that table; D and trimming were obtained from the DNA. Of about 2.4 million clones in the sample, 90% to 95% were seen once. This clone was found once. Its specificity is unknown.

This TCR was recovered from a man younger than 30 in good health. Some clones in this sample may be carry-over from other donors' samples. Sequenced material: naive CD4+ T cells from PBMCs. As to subset: CD45RA+ positively selected. The genes are TRBV6-5 and TRBJ2-3; D remains unclear. The CDR3 nucleotides read TGTGCCAGCAGTAGGACGCTCCAAAGCACAGATACGCAGTATTTT. Amino acids: CASSRTLQSTDTQYF.